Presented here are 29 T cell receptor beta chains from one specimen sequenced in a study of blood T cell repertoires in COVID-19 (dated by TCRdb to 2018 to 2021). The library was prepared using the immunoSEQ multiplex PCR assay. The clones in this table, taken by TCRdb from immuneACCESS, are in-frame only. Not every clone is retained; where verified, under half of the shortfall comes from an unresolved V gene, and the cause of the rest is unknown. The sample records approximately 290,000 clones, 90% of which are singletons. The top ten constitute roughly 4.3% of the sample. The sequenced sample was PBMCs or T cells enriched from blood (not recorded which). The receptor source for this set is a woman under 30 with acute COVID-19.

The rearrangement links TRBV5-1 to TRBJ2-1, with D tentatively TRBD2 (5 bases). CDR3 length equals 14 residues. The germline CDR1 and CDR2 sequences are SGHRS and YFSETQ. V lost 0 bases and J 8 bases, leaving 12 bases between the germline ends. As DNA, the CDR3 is TGCGCCAGCAGCTTGGAAGGAGGATCCGATGAGCAGTTCTTC. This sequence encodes CASSLEGGSDEQFF.

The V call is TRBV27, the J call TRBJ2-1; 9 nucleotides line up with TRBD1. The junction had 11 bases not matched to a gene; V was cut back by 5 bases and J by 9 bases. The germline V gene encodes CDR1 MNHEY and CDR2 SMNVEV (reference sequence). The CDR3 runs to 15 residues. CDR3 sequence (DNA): TGTGCCAGCAGTCTAACCGGGACAGGGCGCATTGAGCAGTTCTTC. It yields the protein CASSLTGTGRIEQFF.

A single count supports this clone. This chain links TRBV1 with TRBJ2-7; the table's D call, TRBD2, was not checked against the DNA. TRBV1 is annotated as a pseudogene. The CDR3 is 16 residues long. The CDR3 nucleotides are TGCACCAGCAGCCTCTCCGGACTAGCGGGAACCTACGAGCAGTACTTC. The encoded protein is CTSSLSGLAGTYEQYF.

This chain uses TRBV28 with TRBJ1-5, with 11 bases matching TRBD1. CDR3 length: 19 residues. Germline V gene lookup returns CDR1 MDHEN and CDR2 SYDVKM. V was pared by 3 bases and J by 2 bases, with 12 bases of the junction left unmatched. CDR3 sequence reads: CASSFQPGQGGMGNQPQHF. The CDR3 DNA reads TGTGCCAGCAGTTTTCAACCGGGACAGGGGGGAATGGGCAATCAGCCCCAGCATTTT.

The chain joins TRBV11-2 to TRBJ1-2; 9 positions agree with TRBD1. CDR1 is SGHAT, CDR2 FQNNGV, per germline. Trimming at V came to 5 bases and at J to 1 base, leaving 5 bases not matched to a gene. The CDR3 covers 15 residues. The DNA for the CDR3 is TGTGCCAGCAGCCCGACGACAGGGGGTAACTATGGCTACACCTTC. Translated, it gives CASSPTTGGNYGYTF. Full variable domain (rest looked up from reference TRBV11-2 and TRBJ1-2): EAGVAQSPRYKIIEKRQSVAFWCNPISGHATLYWYQQILGQGPKLLIQFQNNGVVDDSQLPKDRFSAERLKGVDSTLKIQPAKLEDSAVYLCASSPTTGGNYGYTFGSGTRLTVV.

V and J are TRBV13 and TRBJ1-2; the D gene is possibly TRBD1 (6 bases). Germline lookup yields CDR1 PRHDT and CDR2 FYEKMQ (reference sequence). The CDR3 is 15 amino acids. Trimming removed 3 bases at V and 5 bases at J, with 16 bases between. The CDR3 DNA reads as TGTGCCAGCAGCTTCTCAGGGCAGGGGTCGTATGGCTACACCTTC. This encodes CASSFSGQGSYGYTF.

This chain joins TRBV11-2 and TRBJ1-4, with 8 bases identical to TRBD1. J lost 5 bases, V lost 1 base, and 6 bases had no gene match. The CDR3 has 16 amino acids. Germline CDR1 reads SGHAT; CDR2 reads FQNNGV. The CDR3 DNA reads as TGTGCCAGCAGCTTAGGGACCGGGACAGGCAATGAAAAACTGTTTTTT. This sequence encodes CASSLGTGTGNEKLFF.

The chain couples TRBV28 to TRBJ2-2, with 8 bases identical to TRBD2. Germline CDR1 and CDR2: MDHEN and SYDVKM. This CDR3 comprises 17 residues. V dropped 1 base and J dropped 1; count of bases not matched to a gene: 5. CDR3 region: CASSLFSSGRNTGELFF. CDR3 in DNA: TGTGCCAGCAGTTTATTTTCCAGCGGGAGGAACACCGGGGAGCTGTTTTTT.

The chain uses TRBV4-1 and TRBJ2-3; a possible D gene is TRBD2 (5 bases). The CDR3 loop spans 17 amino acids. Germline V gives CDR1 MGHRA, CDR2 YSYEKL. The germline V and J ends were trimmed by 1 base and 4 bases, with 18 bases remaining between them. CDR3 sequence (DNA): TGCGCCAGCAGCCAAGTCACTGAGGGAACCGAACCAGATACGCAGTATTTT. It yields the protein CASSQVTEGTEPDTQYF.

CDR3 sequence: CASSEAPGTWGGELFF. DNA of the CDR3: TGTGCCAGCAGTGAAGCGCCCGGGACTTGGGGGGGGGAGCTGTTTTTT. V is TRBV2 and J is TRBJ2-2, with a weak D call TRBD2 (6 bases). Germline-derived CDR1 and CDR2 are SNHLY and FYNNEI. This CDR3 is 16 amino acids long. Trimming shortened V by 0 bases and J by 8 bases, and 16 bases separated the two germline ends.

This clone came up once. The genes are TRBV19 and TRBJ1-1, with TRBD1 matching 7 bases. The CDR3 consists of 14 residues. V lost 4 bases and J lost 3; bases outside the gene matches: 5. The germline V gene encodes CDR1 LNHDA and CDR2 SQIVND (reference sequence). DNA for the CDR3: TGTGCCAGTAGTACACAGGGGTTTGACACTGAAGCTTTCTTT. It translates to CASSTQGFDTEAFF.

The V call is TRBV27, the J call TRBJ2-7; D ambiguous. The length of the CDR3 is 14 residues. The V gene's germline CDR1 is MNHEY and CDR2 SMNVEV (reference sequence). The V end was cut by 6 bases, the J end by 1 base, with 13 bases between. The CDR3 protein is CASRWAPNSYEQYF. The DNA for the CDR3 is TGTGCCAGCAGGTGGGCGCCAAATTCCTACGAGCAGTACTTC.

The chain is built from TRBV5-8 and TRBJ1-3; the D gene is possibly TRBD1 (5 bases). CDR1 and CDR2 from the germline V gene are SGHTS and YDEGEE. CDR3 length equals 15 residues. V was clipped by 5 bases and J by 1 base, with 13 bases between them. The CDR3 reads CASRGPGLSGNTIYF. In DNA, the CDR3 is TGTGCCAGCAGGGGGCCGGGACTTTCTGGAAACACCATATATTTT.

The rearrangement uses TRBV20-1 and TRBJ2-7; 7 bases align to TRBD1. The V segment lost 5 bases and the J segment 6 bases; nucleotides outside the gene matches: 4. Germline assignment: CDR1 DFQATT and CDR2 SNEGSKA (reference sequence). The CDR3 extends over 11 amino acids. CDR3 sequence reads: CSARQGGEQYF. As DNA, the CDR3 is TGCAGTGCTCGACAGGGTGGCGAGCAGTACTTC.

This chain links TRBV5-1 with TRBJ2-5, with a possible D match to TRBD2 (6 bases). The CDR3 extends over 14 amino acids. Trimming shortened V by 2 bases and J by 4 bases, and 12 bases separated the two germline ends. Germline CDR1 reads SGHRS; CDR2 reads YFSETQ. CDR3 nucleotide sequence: TGCGCCAGCAGCTTCTCGGGAGCCGGAGAGACCCAGTACTTC. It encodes CASSFSGAGETQYF.

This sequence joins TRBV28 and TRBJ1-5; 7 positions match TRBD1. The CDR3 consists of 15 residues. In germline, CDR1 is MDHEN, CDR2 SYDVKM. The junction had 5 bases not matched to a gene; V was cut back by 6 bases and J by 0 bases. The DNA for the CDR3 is TGTGCCAGCAGATTACAGGGGAATAGCAATCAGCCCCAGCATTTT. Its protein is CASRLQGNSNQPQHF.

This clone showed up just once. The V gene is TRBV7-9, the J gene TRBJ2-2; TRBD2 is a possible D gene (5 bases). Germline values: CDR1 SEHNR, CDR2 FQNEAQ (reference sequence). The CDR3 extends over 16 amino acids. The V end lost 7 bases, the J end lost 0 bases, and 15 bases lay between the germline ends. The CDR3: CASTISGSSNTGELFF. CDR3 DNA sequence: TGTGCCAGCACCATCTCGGGATCCTCGAACACCGGGGAGCTGTTTTTT.

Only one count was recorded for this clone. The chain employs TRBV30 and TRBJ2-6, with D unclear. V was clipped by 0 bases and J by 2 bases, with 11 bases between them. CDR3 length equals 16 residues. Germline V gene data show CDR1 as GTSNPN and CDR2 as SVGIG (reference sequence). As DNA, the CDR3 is TGTGCCTGGAGTGTAGACTTCTCGGCTGGGGCCAACGTCCTGACTTTC. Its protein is CAWSVDFSAGANVLTF.

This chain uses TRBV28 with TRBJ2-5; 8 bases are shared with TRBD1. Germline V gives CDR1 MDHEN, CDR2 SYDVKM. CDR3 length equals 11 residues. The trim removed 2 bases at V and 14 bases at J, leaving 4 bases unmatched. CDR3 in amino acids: CASSLGTGFYF. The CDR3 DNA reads TGTGCCAGCAGTTTAGGGACAGGTTTCTACTTC.

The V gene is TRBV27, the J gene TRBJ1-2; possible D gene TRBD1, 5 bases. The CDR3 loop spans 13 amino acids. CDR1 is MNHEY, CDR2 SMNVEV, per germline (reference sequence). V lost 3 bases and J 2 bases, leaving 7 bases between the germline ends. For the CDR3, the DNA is TGTGCCAGCAGTTTTTCAGGGAACTATGGCTACACCTTC. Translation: CASSFSGNYGYTF.

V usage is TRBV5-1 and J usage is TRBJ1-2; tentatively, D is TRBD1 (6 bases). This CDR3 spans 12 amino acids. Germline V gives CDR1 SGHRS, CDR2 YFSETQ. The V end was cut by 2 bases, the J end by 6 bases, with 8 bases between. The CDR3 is CASSLQGNGYTF. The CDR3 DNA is TGCGCCAGCAGCTTACAGGGAAATGGCTACACCTTC.

Here the CDR3 reads CASSLAGPMNTEAFF. CDR3 bases: TGTGCCAGCAGCCTGGCCGGTCCGATGAACACTGAAGCTTTCTTT. V is TRBV5-8 and J is TRBJ1-1, with D unresolved. V lost 4 bases and J 0 bases, leaving 13 bases between the germline ends. This CDR3 is built from 15 residues. Germline V CDR1 and CDR2: SGHTS, YDEGEE.

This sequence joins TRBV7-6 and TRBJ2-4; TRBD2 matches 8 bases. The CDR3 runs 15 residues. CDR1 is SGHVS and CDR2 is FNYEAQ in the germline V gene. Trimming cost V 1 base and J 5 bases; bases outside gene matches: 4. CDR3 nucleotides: TGTGCCAGCAGCTTAGAGGCGGGAGGTGAAAACATTCAGTACTTC. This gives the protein CASSLEAGGENIQYF.

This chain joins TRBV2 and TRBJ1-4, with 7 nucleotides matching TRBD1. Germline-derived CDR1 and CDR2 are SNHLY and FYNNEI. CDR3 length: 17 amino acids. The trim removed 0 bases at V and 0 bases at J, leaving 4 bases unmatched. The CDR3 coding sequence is TGTGCCAGCAGTGAAGCGACAGGGTTCTCAACTAATGAAAAACTGTTTTTT. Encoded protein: CASSEATGFSTNEKLFF.

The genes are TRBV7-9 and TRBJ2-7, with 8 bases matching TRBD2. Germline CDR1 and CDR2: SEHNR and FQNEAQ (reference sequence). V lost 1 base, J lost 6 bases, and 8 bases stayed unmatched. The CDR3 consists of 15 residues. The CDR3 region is CASSLGSGRKVEQYF. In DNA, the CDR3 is TGTGCCAGCAGCTTAGGGAGCGGGAGAAAGGTCGAGCAGTACTTC.

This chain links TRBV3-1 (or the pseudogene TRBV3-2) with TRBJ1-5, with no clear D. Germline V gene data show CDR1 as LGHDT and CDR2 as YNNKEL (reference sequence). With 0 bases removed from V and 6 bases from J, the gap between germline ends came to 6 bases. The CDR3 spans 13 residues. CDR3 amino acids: CASSQDWSQPQHF. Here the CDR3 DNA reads TGTGCCAGCAGCCAAGATTGGAGTCAGCCCCAGCATTTT.

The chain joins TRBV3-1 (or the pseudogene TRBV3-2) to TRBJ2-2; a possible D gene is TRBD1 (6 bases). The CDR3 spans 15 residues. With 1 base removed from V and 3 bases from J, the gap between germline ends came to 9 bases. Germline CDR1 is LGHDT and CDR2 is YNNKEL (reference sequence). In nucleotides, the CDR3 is TGTGCCAGCAGCCAAGGGGGGACATACACCGGGGAGCTGTTTTTT. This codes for CASSQGGTYTGELFF.

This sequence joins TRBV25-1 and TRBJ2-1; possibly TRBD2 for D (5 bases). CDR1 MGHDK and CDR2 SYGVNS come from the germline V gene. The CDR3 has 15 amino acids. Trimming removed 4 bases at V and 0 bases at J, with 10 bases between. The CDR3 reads CASSVNGNSYNEQFF. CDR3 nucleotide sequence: TGTGCCAGCAGTGTAAACGGGAACTCCTACAATGAGCAGTTCTTC. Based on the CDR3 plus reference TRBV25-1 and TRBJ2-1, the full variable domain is EADIYQTPRYLVIGTGKKITLECSQTMGHDKMYWYQQDPGMELHLIHYSYGVNSTEKGDLSSESTVSRIRTEHFPLTLESARPSHTSQYLCASSVNGNSYNEQFFGPGTRLTVL.

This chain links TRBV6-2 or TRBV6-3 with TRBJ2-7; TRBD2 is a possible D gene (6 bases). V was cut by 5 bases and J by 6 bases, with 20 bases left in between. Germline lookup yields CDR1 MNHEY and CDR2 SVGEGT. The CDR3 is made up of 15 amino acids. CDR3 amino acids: CASSMGRTAVSEQYF. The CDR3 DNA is TGTGCCAGCAGTATGGGGAGGACGGCGGTCTCCGAGCAGTACTTC.